This T cell receptor (beta chain) appears in the sequencing data of a study of OX40 agonist ivuxolimab in advanced cancers. A note on the overall study: The costimulatory receptor OX40 (CD134) was targeted by ivuxolimab, a fully human IgG2 agonistic monoclonal antibody. The paper reports the monotherapy dose-escalation portion (N of about 47 patients) of the phase I ivuxolimab trial. Patients were allowed to have had prior anti-PD-1, anti-PD-L1 or anti-CTLA-4 therapy, and roughly 40% of the dose-escalation patients had been treated with checkpoint inhibitors. The point of sequencing TCRbeta in the periphery was to test whether ivuxolimab changed TCR sequence diversity and drove clonal T-cell expansion. Of the approximately 53 patients in dose escalation, some 20 had hepatocellular carcinoma, around 15 had melanoma, 9 had renal cell carcinoma and 9 had head and neck cancer. A male proportion of 82.7% and a mean age of roughly 58 years, ranging from 23 to 79, were recorded for the dose-escalation cohort. Intravenous ivuxolimab was administered to patients every 2 weeks at six dose levels: 0.01, 0.1, 0.3, 1.5, 3 and 10 mg/kg. Partial responses were achieved by three dose-escalation patients, of whom one had hepatocellular carcinoma and two had cutaneous melanoma. Broader findings and caveats from the paper: At doses from 0.1 to 3.0 mg/kg, clonal expansion was seen in both CD4+ and CD8+ blood T cells between baseline and week 6. In the 0.1-3.0 mg/kg groups, partial responders were among the patients with the lowest normalized peripheral clonal expansion, particularly in CD8+ T cells. Which antigens the clonally expanded peripheral T cells were specific for was not determined. After ivuxolimab, expanded clones were on average more numerous among CD8+ T cells than among CD4+ T cells. Low levels of normalized T-cell clonal expansion were also seen in some patients who did not respond.

Patients with autoimmune disease history or receiving systemic immunosuppression were excluded from the trial. In every dose cohort, peripheral blood was drawn for TCR sequencing at baseline, cycle 4 day 1, and cycle 7 day 1. The samples were taken from a phase I, first-in-human, multicenter, open-label dose-escalation trial of ivuxolimab. Adults with locally advanced or metastatic melanoma, renal cell, hepatocellular, or head and neck squamous cell carcinoma were enrolled in the trial. Before TCR sequencing, CD4+ T cells and CD8+ T cells from peripheral blood were sorted into separate populations. For sequencing of the TCRbeta CDR3 region, genomic DNA was extracted from the sorted cells. TCRbeta CDR3 regions were sequenced using the immunoSEQ Assay. The table comes from immuneACCESS by way of TCRdb, which keeps in-frame sequences with V and J called. Part of the clones is missing from these tables; in studies checked, under half for an unresolved V gene and the rest for unknown reasons. In this sample the table shows tens of thousands of clones, approximately 80% of which occur a single time. The ten most abundant clones make up roughly 7.1% of the sample.

Points on this clone: There is no known antigen for this receptor. No much larger clone exists at a distance of one base, and base qualities are not known.

The CDR3 measures 14 amino acids from cysteine to phenylalanine. Kept here is only the CDR3 DNA, which spans 42 bases and is read in frame from base 1. In the germline V gene, CDR1 corresponds to SGHRS and CDR2 to YFSETQ. Relative to germline, V is missing 4 bases and J is missing 6 bases, with 6 bases of the junction outside any gene match. This receptor chain uses TRBV5-1 and TRBJ2-7, and 11 bases in between align with TRBD1. The TCR comes from an adult with an advanced solid tumor such as melanoma, head and neck, liver or kidney cancer. The sequenced sample was CD4+ or CD8+ T cells sorted from blood, obtained in a trial of the OX40 agonist ivuxolimab. The nucleotides are TGCGCCAGCAGCCCCCGGACAGGGGGCGGCGAGCAGTACTTC. Its amino acids are CASSPRTGGGEQYF.